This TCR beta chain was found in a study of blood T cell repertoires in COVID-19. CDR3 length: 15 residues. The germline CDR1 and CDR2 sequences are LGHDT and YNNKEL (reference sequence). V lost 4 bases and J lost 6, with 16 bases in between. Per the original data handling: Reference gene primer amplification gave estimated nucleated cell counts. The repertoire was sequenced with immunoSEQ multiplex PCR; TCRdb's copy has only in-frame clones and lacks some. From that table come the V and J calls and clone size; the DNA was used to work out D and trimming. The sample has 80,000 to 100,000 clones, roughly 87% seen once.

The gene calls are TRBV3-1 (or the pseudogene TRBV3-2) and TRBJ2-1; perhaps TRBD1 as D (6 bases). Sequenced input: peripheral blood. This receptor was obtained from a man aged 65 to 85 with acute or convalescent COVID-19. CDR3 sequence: CASSLSGRGSNEQFF. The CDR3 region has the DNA TGTGCCAGCAGCCTTTCGGGAAGGGGGAGCAATGAGCAGTTCTTC.